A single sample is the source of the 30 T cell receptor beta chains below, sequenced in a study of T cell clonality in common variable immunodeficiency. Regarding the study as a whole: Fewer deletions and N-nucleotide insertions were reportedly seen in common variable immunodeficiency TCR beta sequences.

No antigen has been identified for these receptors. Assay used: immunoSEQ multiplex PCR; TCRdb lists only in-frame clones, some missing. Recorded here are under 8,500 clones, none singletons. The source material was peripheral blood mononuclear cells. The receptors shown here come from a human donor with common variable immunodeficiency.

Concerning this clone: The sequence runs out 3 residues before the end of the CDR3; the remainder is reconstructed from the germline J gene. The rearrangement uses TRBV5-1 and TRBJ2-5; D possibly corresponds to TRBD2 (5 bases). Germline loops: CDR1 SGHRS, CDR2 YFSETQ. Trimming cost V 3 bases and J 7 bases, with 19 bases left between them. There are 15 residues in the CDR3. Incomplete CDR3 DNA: TGCGCCAGCAGCTCTACTAGTGCCGTGGGGTGGACC. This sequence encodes CASSSTSAVGWT. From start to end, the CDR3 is CASSSTSAVGWTQYF.

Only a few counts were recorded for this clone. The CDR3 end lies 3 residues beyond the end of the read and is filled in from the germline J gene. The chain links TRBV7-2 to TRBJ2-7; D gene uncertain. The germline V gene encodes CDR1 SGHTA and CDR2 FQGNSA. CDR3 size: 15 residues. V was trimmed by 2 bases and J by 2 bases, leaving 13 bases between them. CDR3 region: CASSLSSGPPYEQYF. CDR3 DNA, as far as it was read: TGTGCCAGCAGCTTAAGCTCCGGTCCCCCCTACGAG.

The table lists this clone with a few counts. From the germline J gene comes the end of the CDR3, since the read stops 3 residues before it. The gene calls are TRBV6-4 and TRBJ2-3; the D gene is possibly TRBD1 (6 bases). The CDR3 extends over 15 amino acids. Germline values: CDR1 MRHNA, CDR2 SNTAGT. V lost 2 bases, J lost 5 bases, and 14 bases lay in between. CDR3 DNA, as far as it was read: TGTGCCAGCAGTGACCGGGCAGGGGTGATAGATACG. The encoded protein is CASSDRAGVIDT. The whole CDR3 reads CASSDRAGVIDTQYF.

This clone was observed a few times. The DNA read from the CDR3 is TGTGCCAGCAGCTTATCCGGGACAGGGACCTACGAG. Translating gives CASSLSGTGTYE. The whole CDR3 protein reads CASSLSGTGTYEQYF. V gene TRBV7-9 combines with J gene TRBJ2-7, with TRBD1 matching over 9 bases. The CDR3 extends 3 residues past the end of the read, so its final part is completed from the germline J gene. The ends lost 2 bases at V and 2 bases at J; junction bases unmatched: 4. The germline gives CDR1 SEHNR, CDR2 FQNEAQ (reference sequence). The CDR3 loop spans 15 amino acids.

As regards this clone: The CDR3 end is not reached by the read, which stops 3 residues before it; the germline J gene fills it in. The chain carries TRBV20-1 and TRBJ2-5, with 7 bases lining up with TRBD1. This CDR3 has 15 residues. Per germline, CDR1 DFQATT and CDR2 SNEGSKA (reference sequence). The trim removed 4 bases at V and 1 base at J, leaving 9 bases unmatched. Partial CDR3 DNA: TGCAGTGCTACCCCCCTGACAGGGATCCAAGAGACC. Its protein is CSATPLTGIQET. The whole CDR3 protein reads CSATPLTGIQETQYF.

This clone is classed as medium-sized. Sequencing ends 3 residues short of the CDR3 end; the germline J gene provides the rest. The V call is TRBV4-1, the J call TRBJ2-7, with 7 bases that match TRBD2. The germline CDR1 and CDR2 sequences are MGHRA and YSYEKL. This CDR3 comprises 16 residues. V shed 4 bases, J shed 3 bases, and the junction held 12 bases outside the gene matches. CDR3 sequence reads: CASSLGGAARSYEQYF. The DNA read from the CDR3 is TGCGCCAGCAGCCTGGGAGGGGCGGCTAGAAGCTACGAG.

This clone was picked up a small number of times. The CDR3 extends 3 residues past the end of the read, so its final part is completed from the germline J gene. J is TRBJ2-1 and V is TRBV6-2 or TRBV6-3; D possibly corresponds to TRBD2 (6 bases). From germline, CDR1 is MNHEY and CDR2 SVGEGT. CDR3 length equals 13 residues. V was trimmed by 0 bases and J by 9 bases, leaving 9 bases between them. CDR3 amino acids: CASSYSRRGEQFF. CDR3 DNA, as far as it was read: TGTGCCAGCAGTTACTCCCGGAGGGGTGAG.

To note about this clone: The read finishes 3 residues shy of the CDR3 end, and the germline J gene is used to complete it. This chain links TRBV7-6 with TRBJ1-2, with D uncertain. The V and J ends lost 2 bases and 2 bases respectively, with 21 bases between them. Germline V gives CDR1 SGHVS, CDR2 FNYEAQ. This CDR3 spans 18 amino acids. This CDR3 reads CASSLLTGRKNANYGYTF. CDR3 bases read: TGTGCCAGCAGCTTATTGACTGGCCGCAAGAATGCGAACTATGGC.

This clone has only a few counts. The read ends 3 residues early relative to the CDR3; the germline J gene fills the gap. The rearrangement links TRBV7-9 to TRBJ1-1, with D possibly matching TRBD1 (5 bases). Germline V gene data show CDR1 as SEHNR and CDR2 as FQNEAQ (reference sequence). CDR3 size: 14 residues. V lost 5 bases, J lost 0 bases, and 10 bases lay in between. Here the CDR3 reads CASSPGLVNTEAFF. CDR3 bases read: TGTGCCAGCAGCCCGGGACTGGTGAACACTGAA.

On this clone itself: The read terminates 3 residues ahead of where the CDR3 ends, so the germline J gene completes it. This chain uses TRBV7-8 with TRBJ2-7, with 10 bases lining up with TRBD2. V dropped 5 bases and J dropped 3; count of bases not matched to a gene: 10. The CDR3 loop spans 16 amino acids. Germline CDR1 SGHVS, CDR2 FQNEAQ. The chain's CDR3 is CASSLEWLAGDYEQYF. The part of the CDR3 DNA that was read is TGTGCCAGCAGCCTTGAGTGGCTAGCGGGAGACTACGAG.

The CDR3 is CASSIVAGAYNEQFF. The CDR3 DNA, read in part, is TGTGCCAGTAGTATCGTTGCGGGAGCATACAATGAG. V and J are TRBV19 and TRBJ2-1, with 7 nucleotides matching TRBD2. Read sequence stops 3 residues before the CDR3 end, and the germline J gene provides the missing end. CDR3 length: 15 amino acids. Germline V gene sequence: CDR1 LNHDA, CDR2 SQIVND (reference sequence). The V and J ends lost 3 bases and 4 bases, in that order; junction bases with no gene match: 6.

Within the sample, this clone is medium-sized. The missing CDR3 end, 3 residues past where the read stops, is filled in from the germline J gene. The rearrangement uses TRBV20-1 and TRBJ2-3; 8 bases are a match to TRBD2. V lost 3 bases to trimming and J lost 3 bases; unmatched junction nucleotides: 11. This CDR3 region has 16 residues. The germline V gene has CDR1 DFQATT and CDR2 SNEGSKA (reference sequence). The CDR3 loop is CSASSTSGRGTDTQYF. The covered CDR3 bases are TGCAGTGCTAGCAGTACAAGCGGGAGAGGGACAGATACG.

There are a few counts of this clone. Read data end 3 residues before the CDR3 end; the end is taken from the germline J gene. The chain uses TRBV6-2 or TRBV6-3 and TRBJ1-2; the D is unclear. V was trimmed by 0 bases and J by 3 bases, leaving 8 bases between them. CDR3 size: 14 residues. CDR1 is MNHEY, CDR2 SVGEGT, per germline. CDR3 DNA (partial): TGTGCCAGCAGTTACTCGGAGGGCCACTATGGC. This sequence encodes CASSYSEGHYG. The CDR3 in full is CASSYSEGHYGYTF.

CDR3 residues: CASAGTEKYNEQFF. The sequenced CDR3 bases are TGTGCCAGCGCCGGGACAGAAAAATACAATGAG. This chain links TRBV2 with TRBJ2-1, with TRBD1 identical over 7 bases. The CDR3 goes on 3 residues after the read ends, and that part is filled in from the germline J gene. The CDR3 is 14 amino acids. The V gene's germline CDR1 is SNHLY and CDR2 FYNNEI. V dropped 8 bases and J dropped 4; count of bases not matched to a gene: 8. Full variable domain (missing parts from reference TRBV2 and TRBJ2-1): EPEVTQTPSHQVTQMGQEVILRCVPISNHLYFYWYRQILGQKVEFLVSFYNNEISEKSEIFDDQFSVERPDGSNFTLKIRSTKLEDSAMYFCASAGTEKYNEQFFGPGTRLTVL.

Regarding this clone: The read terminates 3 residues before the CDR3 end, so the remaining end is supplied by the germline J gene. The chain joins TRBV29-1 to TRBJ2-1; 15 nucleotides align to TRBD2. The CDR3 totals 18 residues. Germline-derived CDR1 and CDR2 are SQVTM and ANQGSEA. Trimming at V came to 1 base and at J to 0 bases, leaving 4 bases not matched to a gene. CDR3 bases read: TGCAGCGTTGAAGGGACTAGCGGGAGGGGGGGCTCCTACAATGAG. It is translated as CSVEGTSGRGGSYNE. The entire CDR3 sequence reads CSVEGTSGRGGSYNEQFF.

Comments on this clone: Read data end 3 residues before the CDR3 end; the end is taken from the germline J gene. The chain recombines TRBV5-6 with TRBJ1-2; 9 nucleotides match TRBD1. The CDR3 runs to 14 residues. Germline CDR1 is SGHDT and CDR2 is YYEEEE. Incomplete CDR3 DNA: TGTGCCAGCAGCTTCGGACAGGGGATGAACGGC. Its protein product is CASSFGQGMNG. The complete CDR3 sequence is CASSFGQGMNGYTF. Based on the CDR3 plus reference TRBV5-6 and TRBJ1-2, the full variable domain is DAGVTQSPTHLIKTRGQQVTLRCSPKSGHDTVSWYQQALGQGPQFIFQYYEEEERQRGNFPDRFSGHQFPNYSSELNVNALLLGDSALYLCASSFGQGMNGYTFGSGTRLTVV.

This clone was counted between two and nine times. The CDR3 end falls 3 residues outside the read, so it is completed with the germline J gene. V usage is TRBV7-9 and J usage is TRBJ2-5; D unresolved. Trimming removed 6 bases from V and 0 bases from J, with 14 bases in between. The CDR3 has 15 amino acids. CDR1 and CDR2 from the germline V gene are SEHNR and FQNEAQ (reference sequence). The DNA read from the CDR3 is TGTGCCAGCAGTCTTGGCGACAAATACCAAGAGACC. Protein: CASSLGDKYQET. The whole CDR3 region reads CASSLGDKYQETQYF. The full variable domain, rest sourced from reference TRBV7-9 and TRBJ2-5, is DTGVSQNPRHKITKRGQNVTFRCDPISEHNRLYWYRQTLGQGPEFLTYFQNEAQLEKSRLLSDRFSAERPKGSFSTLEIQRTEQGDSAMYLCASSLGDKYQETQYFGPGTRLLVL.

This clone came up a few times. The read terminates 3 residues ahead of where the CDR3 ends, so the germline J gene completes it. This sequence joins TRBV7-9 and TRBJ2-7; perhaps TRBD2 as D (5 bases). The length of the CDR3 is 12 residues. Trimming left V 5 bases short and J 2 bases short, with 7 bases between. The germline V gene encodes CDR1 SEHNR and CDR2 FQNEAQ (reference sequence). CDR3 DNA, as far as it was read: TGTGCCAGCAGCCCTAGCACCTACGAG. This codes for CASSPSTYE. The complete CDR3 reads CASSPSTYEQYF.

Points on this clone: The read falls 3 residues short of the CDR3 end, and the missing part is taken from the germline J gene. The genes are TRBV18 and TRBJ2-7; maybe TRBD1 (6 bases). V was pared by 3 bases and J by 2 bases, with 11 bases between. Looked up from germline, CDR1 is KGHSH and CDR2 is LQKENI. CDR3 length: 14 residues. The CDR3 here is CASSPGALTYEQYF. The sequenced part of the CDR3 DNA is TGTGCCAGCTCACCGGGGGCCCTTACCTACGAG.

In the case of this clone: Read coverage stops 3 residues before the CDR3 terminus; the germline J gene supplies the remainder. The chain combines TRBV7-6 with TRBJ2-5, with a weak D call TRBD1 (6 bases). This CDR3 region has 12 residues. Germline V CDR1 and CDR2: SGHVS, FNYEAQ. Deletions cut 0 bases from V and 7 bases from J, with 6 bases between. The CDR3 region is CASSLAGATQYF. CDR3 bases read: TGTGCCAGCAGCTTAGCGGGGGCGACC.

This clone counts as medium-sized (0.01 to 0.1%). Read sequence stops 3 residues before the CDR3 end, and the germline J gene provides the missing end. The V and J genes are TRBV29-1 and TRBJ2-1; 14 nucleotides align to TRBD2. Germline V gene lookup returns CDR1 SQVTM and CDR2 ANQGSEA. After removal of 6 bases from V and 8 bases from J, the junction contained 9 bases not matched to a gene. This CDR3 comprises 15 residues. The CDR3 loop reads CSVRGTSGSGDEQFF. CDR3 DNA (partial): TGCAGCGTCCGTGGGACTAGCGGGAGCGGGGATGAG.

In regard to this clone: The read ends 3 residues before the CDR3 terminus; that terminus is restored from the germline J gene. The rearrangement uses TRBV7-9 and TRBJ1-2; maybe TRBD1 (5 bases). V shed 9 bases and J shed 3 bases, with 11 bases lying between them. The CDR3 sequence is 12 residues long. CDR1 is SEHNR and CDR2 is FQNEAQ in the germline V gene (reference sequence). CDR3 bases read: TGTGCCAGTCGGGGGAAGGACTATGGC. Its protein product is CASRGKDYG. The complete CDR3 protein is CASRGKDYGYTF. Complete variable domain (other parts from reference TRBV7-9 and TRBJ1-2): DTGVSQNPRHKITKRGQNVTFRCDPISEHNRLYWYRQTLGQGPEFLTYFQNEAQLEKSRLLSDRFSAERPKGSFSTLEIQRTEQGDSAMYLCASRGKDYGYTFGSGTRLTVV.

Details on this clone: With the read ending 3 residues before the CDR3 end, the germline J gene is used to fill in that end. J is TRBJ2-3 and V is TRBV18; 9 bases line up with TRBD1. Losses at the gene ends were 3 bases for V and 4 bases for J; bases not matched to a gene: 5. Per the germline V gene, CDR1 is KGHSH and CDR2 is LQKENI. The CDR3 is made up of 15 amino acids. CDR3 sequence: CASSPGTGNSDTQYF. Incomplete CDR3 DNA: TGTGCCAGCTCACCCGGGACAGGGAATTCAGATACG.

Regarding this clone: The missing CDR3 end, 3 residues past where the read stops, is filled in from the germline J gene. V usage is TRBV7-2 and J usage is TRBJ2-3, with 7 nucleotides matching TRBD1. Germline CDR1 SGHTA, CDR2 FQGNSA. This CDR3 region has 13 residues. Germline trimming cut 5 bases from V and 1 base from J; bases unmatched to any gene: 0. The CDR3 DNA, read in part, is TGTGCCAGCAGCCAGGGGGGCACAGATACG. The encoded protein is CASSQGGTDT. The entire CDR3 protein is CASSQGGTDTQYF.

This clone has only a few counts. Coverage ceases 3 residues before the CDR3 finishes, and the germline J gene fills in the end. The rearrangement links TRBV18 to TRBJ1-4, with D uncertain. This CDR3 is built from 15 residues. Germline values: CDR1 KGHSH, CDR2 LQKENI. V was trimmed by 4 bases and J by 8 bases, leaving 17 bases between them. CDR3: CASSRSMDPGEKLFF. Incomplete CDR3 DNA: TGTGCCAGCTCACGATCCATGGACCCGGGGGAAAAA. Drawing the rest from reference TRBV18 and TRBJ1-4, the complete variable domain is NAGVMQNPRHLVRRRGQEARLRCSPMKGHSHVYWYRQLPEEGLKFMVYLQKENIIDESGMPKERFSAEFPKEGPSILRIQQVVRGDSAAYFCASSRSMDPGEKLFFGSGTQLSVL.

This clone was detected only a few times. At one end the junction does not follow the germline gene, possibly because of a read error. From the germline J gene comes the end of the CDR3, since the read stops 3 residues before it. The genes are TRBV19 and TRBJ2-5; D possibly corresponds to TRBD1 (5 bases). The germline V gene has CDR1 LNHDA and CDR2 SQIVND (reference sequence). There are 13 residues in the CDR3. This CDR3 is CAGSIDSQETQYF. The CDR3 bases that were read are TGTGCCGGTAGTATCGACAGCCAAGAGACC.

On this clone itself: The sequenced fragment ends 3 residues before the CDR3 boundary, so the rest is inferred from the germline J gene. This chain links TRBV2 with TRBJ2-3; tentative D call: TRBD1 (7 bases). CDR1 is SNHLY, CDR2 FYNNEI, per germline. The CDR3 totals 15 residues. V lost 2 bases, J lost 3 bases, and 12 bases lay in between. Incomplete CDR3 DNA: TGTGCCAGCAGTGAAAGGGCAGGGGGGACAGATACG. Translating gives CASSERAGGTDT. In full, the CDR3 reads CASSERAGGTDTQYF.

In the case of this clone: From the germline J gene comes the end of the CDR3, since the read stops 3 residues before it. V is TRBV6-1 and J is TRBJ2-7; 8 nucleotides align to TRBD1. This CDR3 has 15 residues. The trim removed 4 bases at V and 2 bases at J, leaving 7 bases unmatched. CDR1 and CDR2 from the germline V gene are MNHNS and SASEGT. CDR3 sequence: CASSARTGWPYEQYF. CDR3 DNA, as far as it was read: TGTGCCAGCAGTGCACGGACAGGGTGGCCCTACGAG.

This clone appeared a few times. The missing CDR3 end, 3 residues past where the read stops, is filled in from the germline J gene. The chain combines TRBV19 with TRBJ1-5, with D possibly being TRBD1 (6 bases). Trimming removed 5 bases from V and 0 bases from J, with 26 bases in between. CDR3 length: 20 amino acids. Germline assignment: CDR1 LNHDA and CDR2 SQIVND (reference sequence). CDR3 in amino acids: CASSLNLGGANKYSNQPQHF. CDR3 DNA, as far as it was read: TGTGCCAGTAGTCTCAATTTAGGGGGGGCGAACAAATATAGCAATCAGCCC. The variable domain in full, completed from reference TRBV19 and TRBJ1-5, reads DGGITQSPKYLFRKEGQNVTLSCEQNLNHDAMYWYRQDPGQGLRLIYYSQIVNDFQKGDIAEGYSVSREKKESFPLTVTSAQKNPTAFYLCASSLNLGGANKYSNQPQHFGDGTRLSIL.

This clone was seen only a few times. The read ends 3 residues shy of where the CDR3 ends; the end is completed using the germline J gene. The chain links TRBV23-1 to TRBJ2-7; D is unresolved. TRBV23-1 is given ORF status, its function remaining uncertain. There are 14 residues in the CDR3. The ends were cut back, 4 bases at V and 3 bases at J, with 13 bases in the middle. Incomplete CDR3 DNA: TGCGCCAGCAGTCCAGCTCAGGCCCACTACGAG. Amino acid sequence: CASSPAQAHYE. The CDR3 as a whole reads CASSPAQAHYEQYF.